This entry features one T cell receptor beta chain sequence. This clone has a single count. This receptor's antigen is unknown. An end of the junction does not agree with germline; a read error may underlie this. This sample stems from a study of cytomegalovirus exposure and HLA in healthy donors (dated by TCRdb to about 2017). Study-wide context: According to an earlier analysis of 587 of the donors, about 179 million T cells yielded over 90 million unique TCR beta sequences and more than 250 Gb of sequence data. All discovery cohort repertoires had been generated on a single sequencing platform. High-throughput TCR immunosequencing, statistical association of individual TCRs with disease status, and machine learning were combined to predict cytomegalovirus infection status. The study aimed to test whether signatures of past pathogen exposure could be identified by cataloging public T cell receptors. Donor age, sex, ethnicity and CMV serostatus were compiled alongside the repertoire data. Using immunosequencing, the study profiled T cell repertoires from 666 subjects and related those repertoires to cytomegalovirus serostatus. A later genetic analysis used genome-wide SNP genotypes for about 60% of the 666 donors, treating that subset as a discovery cohort. Besides the first cohort of 666 subjects, a separate validation cohort made up of about 120 different subjects was used. HLA typing included class I and class II loci at four-digit resolution. In the later analysis, no new phenotypic data were used to find candidate immune exposures; instead, reliance was placed on TCR beta sequences and their occurrence across donors. An earlier analysis of roughly 580 of the donors used high-throughput TCR beta sequencing to judge whether each TCR beta V gene segment behaved as functional or pseudogenic. Because of strong linkage in the cohort, roughly five DR-DQ haplotypes were treated as single units for association and clustering. An early release that covered around 590 HLA-typed donors contained approximately 300 gigabases of sequencing data and 65 million to 100 million unique TCR sequences. Among the approximately 400 genotyped donors, more than 70% belonged to the genetic ancestry cluster associated with self-reported Caucasian donors. Across approximately 400 genotyped donors of the cohort, an average of about 250,000 unique TCR beta nucleotide sequences per donor were sequenced, and roughly a sixth of those sequences were non-productive. A later analysis re-examined previously published TCR beta repertoires from roughly 720 donors and added high-resolution HLA genotyping to investigate patterns of TCR occurrence. Typing coverage varied by locus: about 629-640 donors for A, B, C, DRB1 and DQB1; roughly 520 for DQA1; about 570 for DPA1; about 450 for DPB1.

What the study reported, not specific to this receptor: Most TCR sequences were seen in very few donors, while some public TCRs were found in many individuals. Compared with equally common non-associated chains, HLA-associated TCR beta chains in a later analysis were more clonally expanded and had lower generation probabilities. A cluster of highly shared sequence variants was judged likely to be a technical artifact of the sequencing pipeline. Because counts were too low, seventeen rarely observed V segments, including chromosome 9 orphons, were left out of the earlier analysis of 587 of the donors. In vitro tests confirmed that a few of the cytomegalovirus-associated TCR beta chains recognize cytomegalovirus antigens. A later analysis found that most CMV-associated TCR beta chains appeared HLA-restricted, with HLA associations seemingly driven largely by CMV exposure. In a later genetic analysis, a missense DCLRE1C variant was associated with V-gene and J-gene trimming of TCR beta chains, and the association was replicated in an independent cohort. In an earlier analysis of several hundred of the donors, most TCR beta V segments were observed in productive rearrangements about 90% or about 30% of the time, broadly matching IMGT annotations. Only TCR beta chains were sequenced in this cohort, and the absence of alpha or paired-chain data limited detectable features. According to a later analysis, TCR association rates differed among HLA loci, with DRB1 alleles showing the most associated TCRs and HLA-C alleles showing the fewest. Because HLA typing was missing for some donors at each locus, association tests included only the typed subset. Assigning TCR associations to individual alleles was difficult when HLA alleles, especially DR and DQ, strongly co-occurred. The only immune exposure information available for the cohort was CMV serostatus. It was suggested by the authors that the approach could potentially be generalized to other disease states and immunological phenotypes. Correlated functional status among segregating V segments might reflect linkage disequilibrium, but an unknown experimental factor could not be ruled out. A later analysis reported that several top co-occurrence clusters appeared linked to parvovirus B19, influenza, CMV and Epstein-Barr virus. A total of roughly 160 TCR beta chains were listed by the study as associated with cytomegalovirus. A further reported finding was that TCR beta sequences accurately predicted the HLA-A and HLA-B alleles for most subjects in the first cohort. In both the original and validation cohorts, the classifier was reported to diagnose cytomegalovirus status with high specificity and sensitivity. Presence/absence analyses assumed roughly uniform sequencing depth across donors, an assumption that may not hold. A later genetic analysis reported fewer N-insertions in productive TCRs among donors in an Asian-associated ancestry cluster than the roughly 690-donor mean. In a later analysis, over 15,000 TCR beta sequences were associated with specific HLA alleles at a false discovery rate of 0.05.

The cohort comprised around 700 healthy bone marrow donors. At the time of sampling, all cohort members were nominally healthy, though unrecorded immune exposures were likely present. The donor was CMV seronegative and was included in the group of under 450 seronegative cohort members. Every donor gave a peripheral blood sample, and the peripheral blood mononuclear cells from that sample were used for TCR beta sequencing. Genomic DNA was extracted from the blood cell samples with the Qiagen DNeasy Blood Extraction Kit. Library generation was performed with the immunoSEQ multiplex PCR assay. The multiplex PCR relied on a mix of 60 forward primers for TCR Vbeta segments and 13 reverse primers for TCR Jbeta segments. The CDR3 region of rearranged TCR beta genes was amplified from genomic DNA by a multiplex PCR assay. The Illumina HiSeq System was used to sequence the amplified TCR beta libraries as 87-base-pair reads. The paper's data handling went like this. A later analysis tallied 75 million to 85 million unique TCR beta chains across the 610 or so repertoires, and approximately 9.9 million of those chains were shared by two or more donors. To remove PCR and sequencing errors, raw reads were error-corrected and collapsed into unique sequences using a nearest-neighbor algorithm that merged closely related sequences. CDR3 sequences were aligned to IMGT reference sequences to assign V, D and J gene segments. Each retained sequence needed at least a six-nucleotide match to both a V gene segment and a J gene segment. A rearrangement was called productive if the CDR3 had no stop codons and remained in frame with V and J, and every other rearrangement was called non-productive. Following IMGT convention, CDR3 was defined as the stretch from the second conserved V-encoded cysteine up to the conserved J-encoded phenylalanine. The earlier analysis of some 550 of the donors excluded any sequence lacking an unambiguous match to a single V gene segment. An earlier analysis of approximately 590 of the donors called V segments functional above 56.7% productive rearrangements and segregating when the between-donor standard deviation exceeded 5%. A statistical classification framework was developed to diagnose cytomegalovirus status using the catalog of TCR beta chain sequences. A later analysis assigned V and J genes by comparing TCR nucleotide sequences with IMGT/GENE-DB human TR gene sequences. The TCRdist pipeline was used in a later analysis to assign CDR3 sequences and most-parsimonious VDJ recombination scenarios. A later analysis defined each TCR beta chain by its CDR3 amino acid sequence plus V-gene family, and excluded reads lacking a unique V-gene family. A later analysis removed roughly 590 highly shared, low-generation-probability nucleotide sequences to deal with suspected cross-contamination and a sequencing artifact. In a later analysis, a clonal expansion index for each public chain was calculated from normalized within-repertoire ranks of inferred template counts. In a later analysis, generation probabilities were computed with a VDJ recombination model fitted to out-of-frame rearrangements, and the resulting probabilities were checked against IGoR. A later analysis scored TCR-TCR, TCR-HLA and TCR-CMV co-occurrence with hypergeometric tests, applying a repertoire-size bias correction to TCR pairs. To estimate false discovery rates, a later analysis permuted the HLA or CMV assignments 20 times. In a later analysis, co-occurring TCRs were grouped using DBSCAN, with TCRdist sequence similarity added in when clustering inside HLA-allele-positive subsets. Co-occurrence clustering excluded repertoires with fewer than 30,000 or more than 120,000 public chains, plus five with anomalous nucleotide sharing. This is the immuneACCESS table as TCRdb keeps it, with only in-frame sequences that have V and J called. A part of the clones is gone; compared with another copy, unresolved V genes explain less than half, and the rest is unexplained. V, J and clone size are taken as reported in that table, and D and trimming were inferred from the DNA itself. The sample table records around 150,000 clones; over 60% of these occur just once. The top ten constitute approximately 2.1% of the sample.

Sequencing was performed on PBMCs. This TCR came from a man aged 40-50 years in good health and CMV-seronegative.

This receptor carries the CDR3 CASSSITGGAYGYPF. The DNA sequence follows: TGTGCCAGCAGTTCGATTACAGGGGGCGCTTATGGCTACCCCTTC. The chain uses TRBV7-8 and TRBJ1-2; 9 of the junction bases match TRBD1. The CDR3 holds 15 amino acids from the cysteine to the phenylalanine. CDR3 DNA is the only sequence kept; it has 45 bases, read in frame from the first base. CDR1 and CDR2 are read off the germline V gene as SGHVS and FQNEAQ.